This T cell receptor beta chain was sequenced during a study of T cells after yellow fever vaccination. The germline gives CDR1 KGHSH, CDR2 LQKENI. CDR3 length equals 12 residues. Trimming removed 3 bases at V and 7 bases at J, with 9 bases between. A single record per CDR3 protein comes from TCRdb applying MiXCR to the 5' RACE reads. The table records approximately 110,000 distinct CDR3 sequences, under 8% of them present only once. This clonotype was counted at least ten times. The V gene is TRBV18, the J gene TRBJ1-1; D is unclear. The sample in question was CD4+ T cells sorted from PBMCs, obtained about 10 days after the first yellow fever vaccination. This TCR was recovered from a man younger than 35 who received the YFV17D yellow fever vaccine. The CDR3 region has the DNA TGTGCCAGCTCACCGCCCGGTTTTGAAGCTTTCTTT. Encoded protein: CASSPPGFEAFF.